Each of the 17 T cell receptor beta chains below was sequenced from the same sample in a study of CD8+ T cells in alopecia areata (dated by TCRdb to the late 2010s). In light of the paper, this sample's treatment or condition label describes: oral pan-JAK inhibitor, 5-10 mg twice daily. The library relied on the immunoSEQ multiplex PCR assay. RNA was extracted from all samples and reverse transcribed into cDNA as template for TCR sequencing. In its TCRdb copy, this immuneACCESS table keeps in-frame sequences only and misses some clones. Where compared with another copy, unresolved V genes explain less than half of these, and the others have no known cause. The sample records about 250,000 clones, 60% of which are singletons. The top ten hold around 0.92% of the sample. The sample in question was CD4+ T cells sorted from blood, obtained at roughly week 52, from a patient treated with tofacitinib. Receptors were obtained from a human donor with alopecia areata.

The V and J genes are TRBV27 and TRBJ1-6; no definite D call. Trimming took 6 bases from V and 5 from J, leaving 8 bases between them. Germline assignment: CDR1 MNHEY and CDR2 SMNVEV (reference sequence). The CDR3 sequence is 13 residues long. DNA for the CDR3: TGTGCCAGCAGGGTCTACAATAATTCACCCCTCCACTTT. Translation gives CASRVYNNSPLHF.

V is TRBV6-5 and J is TRBJ1-4; D perhaps matches TRBD1 (5 bases). The CDR3 loop spans 15 amino acids. V shed 6 bases and J shed 0 bases, with 11 bases lying between them. In germline, CDR1 is MNHEY, CDR2 SVGAGI. CDR3 residues: CASSRDFATNEKLFF. CDR3 nucleotides: TGTGCCAGCAGCCGGGACTTTGCAACTAATGAAAAACTGTTTTTT.

The chain carries TRBV2 and TRBJ1-1, with no clear D. Germline loops: CDR1 SNHLY, CDR2 FYNNEI. The CDR3 spans 14 residues. V lost 2 bases and J 2 bases, leaving 9 bases between the germline ends. The CDR3 loop reads CASSESSHNTEAFF. The CDR3 DNA reads TGTGCCAGCAGTGAAAGTTCGCATAACACTGAAGCTTTCTTT.

The V call is TRBV30, the J call TRBJ2-5; maybe TRBD2 (5 bases). The germline CDR1 and CDR2 sequences are GTSNPN and SVGIG (reference sequence). Trimming shortened V by 2 bases and J by 1 base, and 8 bases separated the two germline ends. CDR3 size: 13 residues. CDR3 residues: CAWSSDFQETQYF. The CDR3 DNA is TGTGCCTGGAGTTCGGACTTCCAAGAGACCCAGTACTTC.

This clone was counted between two and nine times. The V and J genes are TRBV29-1 and TRBJ2-6; D not resolved. The CDR3 spans 14 residues. Germline CDR1 and CDR2: SQVTM and ANQGSEA. Trimming cost V 5 bases and J 0 bases, with 8 bases left between them. The CDR3 here is CSVQWFSGANVLTF. The CDR3 DNA reads TGCAGCGTTCAATGGTTCTCTGGGGCCAACGTCCTGACTTTC.

The V gene is TRBV5-1, the J gene TRBJ1-5; D gene ambiguous. There are 17 residues in the CDR3. Deletions cut 2 bases from V and 2 bases from J, with 17 bases between. Germline V gives CDR1 SGHRS, CDR2 YFSETQ. Here the CDR3 DNA reads TGCGCCAGCAGCTTAATCGGCGACTCTGGGGGCAATCAGCCCCAGCATTTT. Its protein is CASSLIGDSGGNQPQHF. Together with reference TRBV5-1 and TRBJ1-5, the CDR3 gives the full variable domain: KAGVTQTPRYLIKTRGQQVTLSCSPISGHRSVSWYQQTPGQGLQFLFEYFSETQRNKGNFPGRFSGRQFSNSRSEMNVSTLELGDSALYLCASSLIGDSGGNQPQHFGDGTRLSIL.

This clone was counted between two and nine times. This sequence joins TRBV10-3 and TRBJ2-7; D is perhaps TRBD1 (6 bases). Germline CDR1 and CDR2: ENHRY and SYGVKD. Trimming removed 6 bases at V and 3 bases at J, with 12 bases between. The CDR3 runs to 13 residues. For the CDR3, the DNA is TGTGCCATCAGAAACACAGGGTTCTACGAGCAGTACTTC. Protein sequence: CAIRNTGFYEQYF.

This chain uses TRBV7-8 with TRBJ1-2; TRBD1 might be the D (5 bases). Germline assignment: CDR1 SGHVS and CDR2 FQNEAQ. The CDR3 length is 18 residues. V was shortened by 5 bases and J by 4 bases, with 26 bases between the two germline ends. The CDR3 is CASSRGANPPRASYGYTF. In nucleotides, the CDR3 is TGTGCCAGCAGCCGCGGGGCGAACCCCCCTCGAGCGTCCTATGGCTACACCTTC.

The chain couples TRBV15 to TRBJ1-2, with D possibly matching TRBD1 (6 bases). The germline V gene has CDR1 LNHNV and CDR2 YYDKDF (reference sequence). The CDR3 is made up of 14 amino acids. V was trimmed by 0 bases and J by 5 bases, leaving 10 bases between them. The CDR3 sequence: CATSRDLQGYGYTF. The CDR3 DNA reads as TGTGCCACCAGCAGAGATCTCCAGGGGTATGGCTACACCTTC.

The chain is built from TRBV7-9 and TRBJ1-6, with D unclear. V shed 1 base and J shed 9 bases, with 7 bases lying between them. Germline CDR1 SEHNR, CDR2 FQNEAQ (reference sequence). CDR3 length: 13 amino acids. CDR3 protein: CASSLEGLSPLHF. CDR3 coding DNA: TGTGCCAGCAGCTTAGAGGGCCTTTCACCCCTCCACTTT.

In nucleotides, the CDR3 is TGTGCCTGGAGTGTACCGGGGGTCACCGGGGAGCTGTTTTTT. Translated: CAWSVPGVTGELFF. V and J are TRBV30 and TRBJ2-2, with D possibly TRBD2 on 6 matching bases. This CDR3 is 14 amino acids long. Germline CDR1 GTSNPN, CDR2 SVGIG (reference sequence). V dropped 0 bases and J dropped 4 bases, with 9 bases sitting between them.

The rearrangement joins TRBV25-1 to TRBJ2-1; D unresolved. This CDR3 contains 11 residues. From germline, CDR1 is MGHDK and CDR2 SYGVNS. The ends were cut back, 3 bases at V and 12 bases at J, with 9 bases in the middle. In nucleotides, the CDR3 is TGTGCCAGCAGTGAGTTAAAGGGGCAGTTCTTC. Residues: CASSELKGQFF.

This clone was seen a handful of times. V and J are TRBV18 and TRBJ2-7; D not certain. The germline V and J ends were trimmed by 0 bases and 9 bases, with 12 bases remaining between them. The CDR3 covers 13 residues. Germline CDR1 KGHSH, CDR2 LQKENI. CDR3 nucleotides: TGTGCCAGCTCACCACCGAGTGTCCGTTGGCAGTACTTC. It encodes CASSPPSVRWQYF.

The rearrangement links TRBV30 to TRBJ1-2; D is possibly TRBD1 (5 bases). CDR1 is GTSNPN, CDR2 SVGIG, per germline (reference sequence). Trimming removed 0 bases at V and 9 bases at J, with 14 bases between. The CDR3 loop spans 13 amino acids. CDR3 DNA: TGTGCCTGGAGTGTTAAAGGGGCGGTTAGCTACACCTTC. Translation: CAWSVKGAVSYTF.

This chain connects TRBV30 to TRBJ1-2; the D is unclear. Trimming shortened V by 0 bases and J by 7 bases, and 6 bases separated the two germline ends. Germline V gene sequence: CDR1 GTSNPN, CDR2 SVGIG (reference sequence). This CDR3 comprises 11 residues. CDR3 nucleotide sequence: TGTGCCTGGAGTGTAGGTGCTGGCTACACCTTC. Protein: CAWSVGAGYTF.

This chain uses TRBV5-1 with TRBJ2-1; D gene ambiguous. V was shortened by 1 base and J by 9 bases, with 5 bases between the two germline ends. Per germline, CDR1 SGHRS and CDR2 YFSETQ. The CDR3 extends over 11 amino acids. The DNA of the CDR3 is TGCGCCAGCAGCTTGTTGGTTGAGCAGTTCTTC. Protein sequence: CASSLLVEQFF.

The chain uses TRBV18 and TRBJ1-6; D gene unclear. Germline V CDR1 and CDR2: KGHSH, LQKENI. This CDR3 spans 16 amino acids. The V end was cut by 3 bases, the J end by 5 bases, with 14 bases between. CDR3: CASSPSWPRDNSPLHF. The CDR3 DNA reads TGTGCCAGCTCACCGTCTTGGCCGAGGGATAATTCACCCCTCCACTTT. The variable domain in full, completed from reference TRBV18 and TRBJ1-6, reads NAGVMQNPRHLVRRRGQEARLRCSPMKGHSHVYWYRQLPEEGLKFMVYLQKENIIDESGMPKERFSAEFPKEGPSILRIQQVVRGDSAAYFCASSPSWPRDNSPLHFGNGTRLTVT.